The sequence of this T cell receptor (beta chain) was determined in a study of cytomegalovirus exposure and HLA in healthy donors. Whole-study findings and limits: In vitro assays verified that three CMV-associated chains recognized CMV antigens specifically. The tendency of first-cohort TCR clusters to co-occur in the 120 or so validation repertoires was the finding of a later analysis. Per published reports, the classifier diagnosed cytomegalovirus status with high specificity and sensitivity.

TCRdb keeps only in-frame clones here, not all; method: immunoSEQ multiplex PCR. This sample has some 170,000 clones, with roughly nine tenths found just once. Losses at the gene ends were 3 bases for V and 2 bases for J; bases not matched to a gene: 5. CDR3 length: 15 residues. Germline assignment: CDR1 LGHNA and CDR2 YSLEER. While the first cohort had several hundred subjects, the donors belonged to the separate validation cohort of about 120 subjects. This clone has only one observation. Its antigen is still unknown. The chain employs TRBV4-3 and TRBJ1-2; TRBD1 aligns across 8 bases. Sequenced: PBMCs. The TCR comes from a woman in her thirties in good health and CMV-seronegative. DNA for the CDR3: TGCGCCAGCAGCCATGCAGGGGGCGAAAACTATGGCTACACCTTC. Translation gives CASSHAGGENYGYTF.